This T cell receptor beta chain was documented in a study of shared clonotypes between healthy human individuals (dated by TCRdb to 2019 to 2021). Some background on the complete study: A couple of women and a few men aged 18 to 49 years were included in the cohort. The study deeply sequenced blood TCR repertoires of about 5 healthy adults to estimate repertoire size and the extent of clonotype sharing between individuals. For each donor, CD4 naive and CD4 memory were each run on three plates, CD8 naive on two plates, and CD8 memory on one plate. Each donor's leukapheresis produced roughly between about 0.9 and 9.5 billion PBMCs. To increase sequencing depth and limit assay-specific biases, TCR repertoire library preparation and sequencing were carried out by different laboratories using diverse techniques. General conclusions and limits of the study: Incomplete sequencing was indicated by rarefaction of sorted-subset datasets, despite the large sequencing depth. Across a few donors, roughly 5.1% of naive CD4, 3.5% of naive CD8, 2.3% of memory CD4, and approximately 0.4% of memory CD8 clonotypes were shared. Sampling was restricted to blood, and TCR repertoires in tissue are likely to differ from TCR repertoires in blood. Larger estimated clonotype richness was generally found for naive subsets than for memory subsets. Higher generation probabilities were observed for clonotypes shared by all four sorted-subset donors than for non-shared clonotypes. The small number of donors limited the genetic and exposure-history diversity represented. Pairwise subsampling led to the expectation that sequencing depth would affect the degree of clonotype sharing among donors.

TCR CDR3 regions were amplified from genomic DNA by multiplex PCR using the deep immunoSEQ assay. For each cell subset, the extracted genomic DNA was distributed evenly across all wells of several immunoSEQ 96-well plates, and each plate served as one replicate. For sorted subsets, approximately 210 ng genomic DNA, equal to about 30,000 T cell genomes, was loaded into each replicate PCR. Purified libraries were measured with a Qubit 3.0 fluorometer, size-checked on a Bioanalyzer 2100, and measured again with the KAPA Library Quantification kit. A separate single-read 150-cycle Illumina NextSeq 550 flow cell was used to sequence each immunoSEQ 96-well plate. The paper's processing steps were these. The immunoSEQ output contained only junctional sequences without quality scores, so filtering could not match that applied to full-length reads. Sequences were annotated with PyIR, a Python wrapper for IgBLAST v1.9, using IMGT germline references to assign V/J genes and CDR3. Reads with weak V/J assignments (E-value above 1e-6), missing CDR3, stop codons, out-of-frame junctions, or ambiguous translated residues were removed. V3J clonotypes were defined as sequences sharing an identical inferred V gene, J gene, and CDR3 amino acid sequence. Percentage overlap between repertoires was computed as shared unique clonotypes divided by the size of the smaller repertoire. Repertoire richness was assessed with RTK rarefaction, the Chao1 estimator, and Recon v2.1 estimates of unobserved clonotypes. Generation probabilities for all TCRbeta clonotypes obtained by the gDNA method from several donors were computed using OLGA. TCRdb carries this immuneACCESS record with in-frame sequences only. Its versions omit some clonotypes, under half of them owing to an unresolved V gene in the studies checked, with the rest unexplained. The DNA gave D and trimming, while V, J and clone size come from that table. Recorded for this sample are 2 million to 2.5 million clones; just under 95% of them occurred a single time. The ten largest clonotypes hold 0.37% of the sample.

The germline V gene specifies SNHLY as CDR1 and FYNNEI as CDR2. The CDR3, cysteine through phenylalanine, is 14 amino acids long. The sequence is cut down to CDR3 DNA, 42 bases in frame from base 1. The trim is 8 bases for V and 8 bases for J, with a gap of 21 bases between the germline ends. The donors were healthy, HIV-negative adults who had no recently reported acute infections or vaccinations. Only Caucasian adults living in Nashville, Tennessee, USA were represented among the donors. CD4+ T cells were enriched through magnetic negative selection, after which naive cells were positively selected on CD45RA and the remaining negative fraction served as the memory subset. Blood was obtained by leukapheresis, after which PBMCs were separated by Ficoll-Histopaque density gradient centrifugation and cryopreserved in liquid nitrogen vapor phase. Analytical flow cytometry was used to check the purity and quantity of every magnetically sorted T cell population. Each sorted fraction had its genomic DNA isolated and then quantified by UV absorbance on a Nanodrop 2000c.

Details on this clone: Its cognate antigen has yet to be identified. No much larger clonotype is one base removed from it; base qualities were not supplied.

Sequenced material: naive CD4+ T cells from PBMCs. The intended sense of this specimen's cell subset or site label: CD45RA+ positively selected. The origin of this receptor is a man aged 18 to 35 in good health. Some clones in this sample may be carry-over from other donors' samples. Here the chain combines TRBV2 and TRBJ2-5; TRBD2 is possibly the D segment (6 matching bases). In nucleotides, the sequence is TGTGCCAGCGACCAGGTAGCGGTTTCGGGAACCCAGTACTTC. Its protein reads: CASDQVAVSGTQYF.